This T cell receptor (beta chain) was documented in a study of blood T cell repertoires in COVID-19. Overall study: Acute-phase and convalescent COVID-19 samples originated in the United States, Italy and Spain.

V lost 1 base and J lost 8, with 12 bases in between. Per germline, CDR1 SGHRS and CDR2 YFSETQ. The length of the CDR3 is 14 residues. Authors' analysis steps: Amplifying reference gene primers gave estimates of nucleated cell counts. Sequencing was performed with immunoSEQ multiplex PCR; in TCRdb, only in-frame clones are kept and a portion is missing. D and trimming come from the DNA, and the V and J calls and clone size come from that table. Of tens of thousands of clones in the sample, roughly 88% were seen once. The gene calls are TRBV5-1 and TRBJ1-4, with D tentatively TRBD1 (6 bases). Sequenced material: peripheral blood. This receptor was identified in a man aged 60 to 75 with acute or convalescent COVID-19. This CDR3 reads CASSLTTGKEKLFF. The CDR3 DNA is TGCGCCAGCAGCTTGACCACAGGGAAGGAAAAACTGTTTTTT.